The 17 T cell receptor beta chains below were found in one sample sequenced in a study of T cell changes during pregnancy in multiple sclerosis. The table came from immunoSEQ multiplex PCR; TCRdb's copy has only in-frame clones and leaves some out. Of about 56,000 clones in the sample, approximately 91% were seen once. The starting material was peripheral blood, obtained after pregnancy. The source is a female donor with multiple sclerosis, enrolled in a pregnancy study.

This rearrangement joins TRBV2 to TRBJ1-4, with 8 positions matching TRBD1. The CDR3 runs 14 residues. V shed 5 bases and J 7 bases; nucleotides not matched to a gene: 6. Germline assignment: CDR1 SNHLY and CDR2 FYNNEI. CDR3 region: CASSPGGLVEKLFF. CDR3 in DNA: TGTGCCAGCAGTCCAGGGGGCTTAGTTGAAAAACTGTTTTTT.

The chain carries TRBV5-1 and TRBJ1-6; D possibly corresponds to TRBD1 (6 bases). Germline V CDR1 and CDR2: SGHRS, YFSETQ. The V gene lost 1 base and the J gene lost 7 bases, with 15 bases spanning the gap. This CDR3 is built from 16 residues. The DNA for the CDR3 is TGCGCCAGCAGCTTGTCTTCACAGGGTCGGAATTCACCCCTCCACTTT. Translated: CASSLSSQGRNSPLHF.

The chain recombines TRBV19 with TRBJ2-5; D unresolved. Germline CDR1 LNHDA, CDR2 SQIVND (reference sequence). The CDR3 length is 15 residues. Trimming took 2 bases from V and 2 from J, leaving 12 bases between them. In DNA, the CDR3 is TGTGCCAGTAGTATAAACAGCCTTGCTCAAGAGACCCAGTACTTC. Its translation: CASSINSLAQETQYF.

The genes are TRBV2 and TRBJ1-2; 10 bases fit TRBD1. CDR3 length: 13 amino acids. Germline loops: CDR1 SNHLY, CDR2 FYNNEI. The V segment lost 4 bases and the J segment 13 bases; nucleotides outside the gene matches: 9. CDR3: CASSVRQGASGTF. The CDR3 DNA sequence: TGTGCCAGCAGTGTGAGACAGGGGGCGTCCGGCACCTTC.

The V call is TRBV5-5, the J call TRBJ1-2; D gene unclear. The CDR3 loop spans 14 amino acids. Trimming pared 4 bases from V and 0 bases from J, leaving 10 bases between. Germline CDR1 SGHKS, CDR2 YYEKEE (reference sequence). The CDR3 spells CASSPPSTNYGYTF. For the CDR3, the DNA is TGTGCCAGCAGCCCTCCGAGCACTAACTATGGCTACACCTTC.

The chain combines TRBV7-3 with TRBJ2-7; 10 bases align to TRBD1. This CDR3 is 15 amino acids long. The V and J ends lost 4 bases and 6 bases, in that order; junction bases with no gene match: 9. CDR1 is SGHTA, CDR2 FQGTGA, per germline. The CDR3 spells CASSSGGTGVSEQYF. The CDR3 nucleotides read TGTGCCAGCAGCTCCGGGGGGACAGGGGTTAGCGAGCAGTACTTC.

This clone has just one count. The V and J genes are TRBV5-1 and TRBJ2-3, with unresolved D. The CDR3 runs 11 residues. Germline V gene lookup returns CDR1 SGHRS and CDR2 YFSETQ. V lost 2 bases, J lost 5 bases, and 3 bases lay in between. The CDR3 protein is CASSFQDTQYF. The CDR3 DNA is TGCGCCAGCAGCTTTCAAGATACGCAGTATTTT. The variable domain in full, with the rest retrieved from reference TRBV5-1 and TRBJ2-3, is KAGVTQTPRYLIKTRGQQVTLSCSPISGHRSVSWYQQTPGQGLQFLFEYFSETQRNKGNFPGRFSGRQFSNSRSEMNVSTLELGDSALYLCASSFQDTQYFGPGTRLTVL.

In its sample, this clone was seen a few times. V and J are TRBV5-5 and TRBJ2-2; possibly TRBD1 for D (5 bases). V was trimmed by 5 bases and J by 3 bases, leaving 14 bases between them. CDR3 length: 15 amino acids. Germline V gene lookup returns CDR1 SGHKS and CDR2 YYEKEE (reference sequence). CDR3 sequence reads: CASRTQGWDTGELFF. CDR3 nucleotides: TGTGCCAGCAGAACGCAGGGCTGGGACACCGGGGAGCTGTTTTTT. The full variable domain, completed using reference TRBV5-5 and TRBJ2-2, is DAGVTQSPTHLIKTRGQQVTLRCSPISGHKSVSWYQQVLGQGPQFIFQYYEKEERGRGNFPDRFSARQFPNYSSELNVNALLLGDSALYLCASRTQGWDTGELFFGEGSRLTVL.

The rearrangement uses TRBV7-9 and TRBJ1-5; D is perhaps TRBD1 (5 bases). The germline V gene encodes CDR1 SEHNR and CDR2 FQNEAQ (reference sequence). The CDR3 consists of 14 residues. Trimming cost V 4 bases and J 1 base, with 8 bases left between them. CDR3 coding DNA: TGTGCCAGCAGCTCTCAGGGAAGCAATCAGCCCCAGCATTTT. Encoded protein: CASSSQGSNQPQHF.

The CDR3 DNA sequence: TGCGCCAGCAGCGTGGACAGGGGCACAGATACGCAGTATTTT. Protein product: CASSVDRGTDTQYF. The chain joins TRBV4-3 to TRBJ2-3, with 8 bases matching TRBD1. The ends lost 5 bases at V and 1 base at J; junction bases unmatched: 2. This CDR3 is built from 14 residues. Germline CDR1 and CDR2: LGHNA and YSLEER.

V usage is TRBV30 and J usage is TRBJ2-5; tentative D call: TRBD1 (6 bases). The CDR3 is 14 residues long. Trimming took 3 bases from V and 3 from J, leaving 14 bases between them. CDR1 is GTSNPN and CDR2 is SVGIG in the germline V gene (reference sequence). CDR3 coding DNA: TGTGCCTGGAGGCGAGGACAGCCCGAAGAGACCCAGTACTTC. Amino acid sequence: CAWRRGQPEETQYF.

This chain connects TRBV19 to TRBJ1-6; the D gene is possibly TRBD1 (6 bases). V was cut by 3 bases and J by 1 base, with 16 bases left in between. The CDR3 sequence is 18 residues long. Germline assignment: CDR1 LNHDA and CDR2 SQIVND (reference sequence). In DNA form, the CDR3 reads TGTGCCAGTAGTATGCTCCCCCCTCAGGGGTCCTATAATTCACCCCTCCACTTT. It specifies CASSMLPPQGSYNSPLHF.

The genes are TRBV2 and TRBJ2-1; 7 bases are a match to TRBD1. Germline values: CDR1 SNHLY, CDR2 FYNNEI. The CDR3 totals 13 residues. Germline trimming cut 8 bases from V and 5 bases from J; bases unmatched to any gene: 6. The CDR3 region is CASLRDRNNEQFF. CDR3 nucleotides: TGTGCCAGCCTACGGGACAGAAACAATGAGCAGTTCTTC.

This chain joins TRBV7-2 and TRBJ2-5; the D gene is possibly TRBD2 (5 bases). CDR1 is SGHTA and CDR2 is FQGNSA in the germline V gene. Deletions cut 4 bases from V and 7 bases from J, with 16 bases between. CDR3 size: 14 residues. CDR3 protein: CASSSSAFEGTQYF. CDR3 coding DNA: TGTGCCAGCAGCTCGTCGGCTTTTGAGGGGACCCAGTACTTC.

This chain uses TRBV30 with TRBJ2-3; 8 bases line up with TRBD2. The V gene's germline CDR1 is GTSNPN and CDR2 SVGIG (reference sequence). The CDR3 totals 16 residues. V shed 2 bases, J shed 7 bases, and the junction held 14 bases outside the gene matches. CDR3 DNA sequence: TGTGCCTGGAGTAGATTAGCGGGACCATCATTGAATACGCAGTATTTT. Protein sequence: CAWSRLAGPSLNTQYF.

The chain carries TRBV4-3 and TRBJ1-1; D is unresolved. V lost 0 bases, J lost 0 bases, and 8 bases lay in between. The CDR3 loop spans 15 amino acids. Germline assignment: CDR1 LGHNA and CDR2 YSLEER. The chain's CDR3 is CASSQDRRVNTEAFF. In DNA, the CDR3 is TGCGCCAGCAGCCAAGATAGGAGGGTGAACACTGAAGCTTTCTTT.

V is TRBV2 and J is TRBJ2-7; D is possibly TRBD1 (6 bases). Germline assignment: CDR1 SNHLY and CDR2 FYNNEI. The V and J ends lost 3 bases and 6 bases respectively, with 9 bases between them. This CDR3 region has 12 residues. The chain's CDR3 is CASSERGGEQYF. CDR3 in DNA: TGTGCCAGCAGTGAGAGAGGGGGCGAGCAGTACTTC.